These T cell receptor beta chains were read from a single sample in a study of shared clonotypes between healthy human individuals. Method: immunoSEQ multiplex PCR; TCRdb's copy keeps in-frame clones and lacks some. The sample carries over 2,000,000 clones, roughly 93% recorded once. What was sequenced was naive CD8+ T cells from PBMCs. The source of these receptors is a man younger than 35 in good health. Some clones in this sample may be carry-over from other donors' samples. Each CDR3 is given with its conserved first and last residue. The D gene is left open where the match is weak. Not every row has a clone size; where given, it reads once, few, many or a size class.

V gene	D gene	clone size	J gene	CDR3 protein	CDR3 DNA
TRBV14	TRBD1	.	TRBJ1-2	CASSQDRTGYGYTF	TGTGCCAGCAGCCAAGACCGGACAGGATATGGCTACACCTTC
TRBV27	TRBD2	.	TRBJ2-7	CASSRPGGKYYEQYF	TGTGCCAGCAGTCGGCCGGGGGGGAAATACTACGAGCAGTACTTC
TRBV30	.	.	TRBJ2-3	CAWRGQRNTQYF	TGTGCCTGGAGAGGACAGAGAAATACGCAGTATTTT
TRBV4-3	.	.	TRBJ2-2	CASSQRVLGASSTGELFF	TGCGCCAGCAGCCAGCGTGTTCTGGGGGCTTCGAGCACCGGGGAGCTGTTTTTT
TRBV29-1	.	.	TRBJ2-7	CSVEDSYEQYF	TGCAGCGTTGAAGATTCTTACGAGCAGTACTTC
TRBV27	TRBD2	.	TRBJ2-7	CASGTSGSYEQYF	TGTGCCAGTGGGACTAGCGGGTCCTACGAGCAGTACTTC
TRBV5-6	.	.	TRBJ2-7	CASSFGSPSTEQYF	TGTGCCAGCAGCTTCGGGAGCCCCTCCACCGAGCAGTACTTC
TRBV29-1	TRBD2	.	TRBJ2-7	CSGEGQGPGEQYF	TGCAGCGGGGAGGGGCAGGGTCCAGGCGAGCAGTACTTC
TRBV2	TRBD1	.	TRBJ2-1	CASTRTGGSYNEQFF	TGTGCCAGCACCAGGACAGGGGGATCCTACAATGAGCAGTTCTTC
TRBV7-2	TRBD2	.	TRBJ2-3	CASRWTSGPTDTQYF	TGTGCCAGCAGGTGGACTAGCGGGCCCACAGATACGCAGTATTTT
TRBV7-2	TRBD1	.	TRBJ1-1	CASSLDRGRGTEAFF	TGTGCCAGCAGCTTAGACAGGGGCCGGGGGACTGAAGCTTTCTTT
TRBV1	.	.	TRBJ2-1	CTSSILGRGLYNEQFF	TGCACCAGCAGCATCCTGGGGCGGGGCCTTTACAATGAGCAGTTCTTC
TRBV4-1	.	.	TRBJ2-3	CASSQVVKESTDTQYF	TGCGCCAGCAGCCAAGTAGTCAAGGAGAGCACAGATACGCAGTATTTT
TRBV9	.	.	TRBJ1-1	CASSPPLPTEAFF	TGTGCCAGCAGCCCGCCGCTGCCCACTGAAGCTTTCTTT
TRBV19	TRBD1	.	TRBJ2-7	CASSLGPPGQGYEQYF	TGTGCCAGTAGTTTGGGACCACCGGGACAGGGCTACGAGCAGTACTTC
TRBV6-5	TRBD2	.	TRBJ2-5	CASSKTSGLGETQYF	TGTGCCAGCAGTAAGACTAGCGGCCTAGGAGAGACCCAGTACTTC
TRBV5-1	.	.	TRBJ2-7	CASSLVPDTYEQYF	TGCGCCAGCAGCTTGGTCCCTGACACCTACGAGCAGTACTTC
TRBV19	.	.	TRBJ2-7	CASSIKGFPHEQYF	TGTGCCAGTAGTATTAAGGGGTTCCCCCACGAGCAGTACTTC
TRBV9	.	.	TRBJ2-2	CASSSGTSWTGELFF	TGTGCCAGCAGCTCGGGGACAAGTTGGACCGGGGAGCTGTTTTTT
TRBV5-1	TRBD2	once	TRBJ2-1	CASSLRSSGRVISSYNEQFF	TGCGCCAGCAGCTTGAGGTCTAGCGGGAGGGTCATAAGCTCCTACAATGAGCAGTTCTTC
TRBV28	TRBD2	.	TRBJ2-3	CASSSTSGITDTQYF	TGTGCCAGCAGTTCGACTAGCGGCATAACAGATACGCAGTATTTT
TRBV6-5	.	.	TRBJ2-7	CASNPLVSSSYEQYF	TGTGCCAGCAACCCTCTAGTTTCTAGCTCCTACGAGCAGTACTTC
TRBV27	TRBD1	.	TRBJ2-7	CASRLIGTEIYEQYF	TGTGCCAGCAGGCTAATTGGGACAGAAATTTACGAGCAGTACTTC
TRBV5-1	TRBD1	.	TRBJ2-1	CASSLAHYDDRAGEQFF	TGCGCCAGCAGCTTGGCCCACTACGATGACAGGGCCGGTGAGCAGTTCTTC
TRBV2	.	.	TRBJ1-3	CASSEAKYSGNTIYF	TGTGCCAGCAGTGAAGCTAAGTACTCTGGAAACACCATATATTTT
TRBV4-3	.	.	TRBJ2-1	CASSQGRVWEQFF	TGCGCCAGCAGCCAGGGCCGGGTTTGGGAGCAGTTCTTC
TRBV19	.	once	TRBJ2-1	CASSITGEQFF	TGTGCCAGTAGTATTACGGGGGAGCAGTTCTTC
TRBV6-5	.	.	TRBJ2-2	CASSYVASENAGELFF	TGTGCCAGCAGTTACGTGGCTAGCGAGAACGCCGGGGAGCTGTTTTTT
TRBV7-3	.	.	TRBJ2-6	CASSLVRSTGANVLTF	TGTGCCAGCAGCTTAGTACGGTCTACTGGGGCCAACGTCCTGACTTTC
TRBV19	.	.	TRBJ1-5	CASSIDRTNQPQHF	TGTGCCAGTAGTATAGATCGGACCAATCAGCCCCAGCATTTT
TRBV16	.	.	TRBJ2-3	CASSQWRDTQYF	TGTGCCAGCAGCCAATGGCGGGATACGCAGTATTTT
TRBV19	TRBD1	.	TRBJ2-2	CASSIGWDREDTGELFF	TGTGCCAGTAGTATAGGTTGGGACAGGGAGGACACCGGGGAGCTGTTTTTT
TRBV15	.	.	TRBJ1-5	CATTEALLGNQPQHF	TGTGCCACCACCGAGGCCCTGCTGGGCAATCAGCCCCAGCATTTT
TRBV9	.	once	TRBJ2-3	CASSLGGGADTQYF	TGTGCCAGCAGCTTGGGAGGAGGGGCAGATACGCAGTATTTT
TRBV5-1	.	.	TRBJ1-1	CASSLTGLNTEAFF	TGCGCCAGCAGCTTAACAGGGTTGAACACTGAAGCTTTCTTT
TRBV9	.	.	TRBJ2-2	CASSPPSTGELFF	TGTGCCAGCAGCCCCCCCAGCACCGGGGAGCTGTTTTTT
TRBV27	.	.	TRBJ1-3	CASSSRQVAAGNTIYF	TGTGCCAGCAGTTCACGACAGGTTGCCGCTGGAAACACCATATATTTT
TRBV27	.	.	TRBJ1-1	CASSLVPWNEAFF	TGTGCCAGCAGTTTAGTACCGTGGAATGAAGCTTTCTTT
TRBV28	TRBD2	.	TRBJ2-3	CASSPGQGRIGLAGVDTQYF	TGTGCCAGCAGTCCGGGACAGGGTCGGATCGGACTAGCGGGAGTGGATACGCAGTATTTT
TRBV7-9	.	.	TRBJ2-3	CASSLPGSPPSQYF	TGTGCCAGCAGCCTCCCCGGGTCTCCTCCTTCGCAGTATTTT
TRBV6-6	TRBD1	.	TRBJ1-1	CASRPDRVGTEAFF	TGTGCCAGCAGACCGGACAGGGTAGGCACTGAAGCTTTCTTT
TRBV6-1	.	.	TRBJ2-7	CASSGLAYEQYF	TGTGCCAGCAGTGGCCTAGCTTACGAGCAGTACTTC
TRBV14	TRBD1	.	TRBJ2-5	CASSPTGFQETQYF	TGTGCCAGCAGCCCGACAGGGTTTCAGGAGACCCAGTACTTC
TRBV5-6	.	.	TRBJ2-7	CASSPGGYEQYF	TGTGCCAGCAGCCCGGGTGGTTACGAGCAGTACTTC
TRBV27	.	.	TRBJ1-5	CASSPSSGDSNQPQHF	TGTGCCAGCAGTCCCTCCTCCGGGGATAGCAATCAGCCCCAGCATTTT
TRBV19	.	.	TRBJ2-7	CASSTTLFPTYEQYF	TGTGCCAGTAGTACGACACTCTTTCCCACCTACGAGCAGTACTTC
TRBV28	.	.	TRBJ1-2	CASSLTRGAVDGYTF	TGTGCCAGCAGTTTAACCCGCGGTGCCGTGGATGGCTACACCTTC
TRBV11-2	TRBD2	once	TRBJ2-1	CASTPGAGGNHEQFF	TGTGCCAGCACGCCCGGGGCGGGAGGGAACCATGAGCAGTTCTTC
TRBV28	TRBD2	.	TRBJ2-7	CASRLRLAGRSYEQYF	TGTGCCAGCAGACTGAGACTAGCGGGCCGCTCCTACGAGCAGTACTTC
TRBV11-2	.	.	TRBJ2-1	CASSGERDFRVRNEQFF	TGTGCCAGCAGCGGGGAGAGAGACTTTCGGGTGCGGAATGAGCAGTTCTTC
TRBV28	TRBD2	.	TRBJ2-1	CASSLWSASGYNEQFF	TGTGCCAGCAGTTTATGGAGTGCTAGCGGATACAATGAGCAGTTCTTC
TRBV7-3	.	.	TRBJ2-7	CASSYGRSPPYEQYF	TGTGCCAGCAGCTACGGAAGGAGCCCTCCCTACGAGCAGTACTTC
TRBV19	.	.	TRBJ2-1	CASTGLYNEQFF	TGTGCCAGTACTGGTCTCTACAATGAGCAGTTCTTC
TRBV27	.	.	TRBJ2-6	CASTIRSSGANVLTF	TGTGCCAGCACGATCCGGAGCTCTGGGGCCAACGTCCTGACTTTC
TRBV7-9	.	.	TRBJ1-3	CASSYIGHSGNTIYF	TGTGCCAGCAGCTACATTGGCCACTCTGGAAACACCATATATTTT
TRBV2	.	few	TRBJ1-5	CASRGRSSNQPQHF	TGTGCCAGCAGGGGCAGATCCAGCAATCAGCCCCAGCATTTT
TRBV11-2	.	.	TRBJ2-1	CASSKGREQSYNEQFF	TGTGCCAGCAGCAAGGGACGGGAGCAGTCCTACAATGAGCAGTTCTTC
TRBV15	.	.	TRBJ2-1	CATTSPYNEQFF	TGTGCCACGACTAGTCCGTACAATGAGCAGTTCTTC
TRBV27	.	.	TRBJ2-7	CASSLLDLKGASEQYF	TGTGCCAGCAGTTTGCTCGACTTGAAGGGAGCGTCCGAGCAGTACTTC
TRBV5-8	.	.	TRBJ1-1	CASSLRGLGLDTEAFF	TGTGCCAGCAGTCTTCGGGGATTGGGCCTAGACACTGAAGCATTCTTT